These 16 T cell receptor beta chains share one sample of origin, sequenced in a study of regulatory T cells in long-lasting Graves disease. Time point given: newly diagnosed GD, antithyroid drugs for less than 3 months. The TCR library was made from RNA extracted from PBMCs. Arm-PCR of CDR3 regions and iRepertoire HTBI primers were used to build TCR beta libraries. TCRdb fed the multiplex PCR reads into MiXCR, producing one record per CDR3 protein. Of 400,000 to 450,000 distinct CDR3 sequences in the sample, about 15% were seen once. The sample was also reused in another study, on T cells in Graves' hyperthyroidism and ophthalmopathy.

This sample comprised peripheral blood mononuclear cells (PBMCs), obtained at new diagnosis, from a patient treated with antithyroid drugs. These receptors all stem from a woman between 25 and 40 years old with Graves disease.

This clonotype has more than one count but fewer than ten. CDR3 protein: CAISESGGSQADTQYF. DNA of the CDR3: TGTGCCATCAGTGAGTCCGGCGGGAGTCAAGCAGATACGCAGTATTTT. J is TRBJ2-3 and V is TRBV10-3, with TRBD2 matching 7 bases. Germline loops: CDR1 ENHRY, CDR2 SYGVKD. This CDR3 contains 16 residues. V was pared by 0 bases and J by 4 bases, with 7 bases of the junction left unmatched.

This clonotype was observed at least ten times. DNA of the CDR3: TGTGCCAGCTCGCACCTCGAAATTTACCCCTCTCACGAGACCCAGTACTTC. This gives the protein CASSHLEIYPSHETQYF. The chain links TRBV18 to TRBJ2-5; no reliable D call. Trimming cost V 6 bases and J 5 bases, with 25 bases left between them. This CDR3 is built from 17 residues. The germline gives CDR1 KGHSH, CDR2 LQKENI.

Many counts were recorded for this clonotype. CDR3 in amino acids: CASSRRGAQSGGYTF. DNA of the CDR3: TGTGCCAGCAGCCGCCGGGGGGCCCAATCGGGTGGCTACACCTTC. The rearrangement uses TRBV28 and TRBJ1-2, with TRBD1 as a possible D gene (6 bases). The CDR3 spans 15 residues. V was pared by 6 bases and J by 7 bases, with 21 bases between. CDR1 and CDR2 from the germline V gene are MDHEN and SYDVKM.

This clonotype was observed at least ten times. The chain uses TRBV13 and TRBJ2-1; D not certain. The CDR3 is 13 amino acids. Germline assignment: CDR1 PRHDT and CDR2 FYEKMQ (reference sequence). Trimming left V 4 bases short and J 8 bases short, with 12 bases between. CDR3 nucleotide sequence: TGTGCCAGCAGCTCCCCGATGCGAGATGAGCAGTTCTTC. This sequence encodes CASSSPMRDEQFF. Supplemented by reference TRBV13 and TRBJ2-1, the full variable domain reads AAGVIQSPRHLIKEKRETATLKCYPIPRHDTVYWYQQGPGQDPQFLISFYEKMQSDKGSIPDRFSAQQFSDYHSELNMSSLELGDSALYFCASSSPMRDEQFFGPGTRLTVL.

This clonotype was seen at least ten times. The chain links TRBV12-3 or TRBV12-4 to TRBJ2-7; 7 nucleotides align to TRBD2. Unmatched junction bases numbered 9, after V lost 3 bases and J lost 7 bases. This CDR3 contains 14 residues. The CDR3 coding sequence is TGTGCCAGCAGTTTCCTGCGGGAGTCTGGAGAGCAGTACTTC. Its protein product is CASSFLRESGEQYF.

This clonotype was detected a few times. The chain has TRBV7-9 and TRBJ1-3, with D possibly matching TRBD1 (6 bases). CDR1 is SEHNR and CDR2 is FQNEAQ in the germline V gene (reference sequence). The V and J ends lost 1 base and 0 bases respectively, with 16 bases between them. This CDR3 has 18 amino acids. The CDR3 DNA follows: TGTGCCAGCAGCTTAGGTCTCAGACAGGCCCGCTCTGGAAACACCATATATTTT. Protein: CASSLGLRQARSGNTIYF. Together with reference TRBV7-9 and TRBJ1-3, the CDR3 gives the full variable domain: DTGVSQNPRHKITKRGQNVTFRCDPISEHNRLYWYRQTLGQGPEFLTYFQNEAQLEKSRLLSDRFSAERPKGSFSTLEIQRTEQGDSAMYLCASSLGLRQARSGNTIYFGEGSWLTVV.

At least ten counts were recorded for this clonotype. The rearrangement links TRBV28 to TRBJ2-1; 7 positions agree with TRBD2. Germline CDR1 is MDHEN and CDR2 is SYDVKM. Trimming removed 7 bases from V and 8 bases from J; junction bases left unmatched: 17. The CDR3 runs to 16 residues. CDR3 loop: CASMGTGRENFHEQFF. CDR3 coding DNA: TGTGCCAGCATGGGTACGGGGCGGGAGAATTTCCATGAGCAGTTCTTC.

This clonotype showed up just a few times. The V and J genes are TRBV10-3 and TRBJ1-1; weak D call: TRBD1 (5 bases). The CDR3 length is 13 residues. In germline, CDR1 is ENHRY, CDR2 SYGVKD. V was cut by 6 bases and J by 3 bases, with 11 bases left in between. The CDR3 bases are TGTGCCATCAGCTCCCGGGACTACACTGAAGCTTTCTTT. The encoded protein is CAISSRDYTEAFF.

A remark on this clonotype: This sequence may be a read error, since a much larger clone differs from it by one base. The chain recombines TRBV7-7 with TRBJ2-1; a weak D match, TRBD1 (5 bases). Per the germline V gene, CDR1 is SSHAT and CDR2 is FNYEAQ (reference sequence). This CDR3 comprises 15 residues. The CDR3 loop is CASSLQGGSYNERFF. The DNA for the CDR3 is TGTGCTAGCAGCCTCCAGGGCGGCTCCTACAATGAGCGGTTCTTC.

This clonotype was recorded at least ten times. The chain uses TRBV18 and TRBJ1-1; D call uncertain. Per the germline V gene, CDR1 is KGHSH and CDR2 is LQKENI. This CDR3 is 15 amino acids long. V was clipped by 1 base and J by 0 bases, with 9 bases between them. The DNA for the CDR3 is TGTGCCAGCTCACCACGTCCAGTCATGAACACTGAAGCTTTCTTT. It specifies CASSPRPVMNTEAFF.

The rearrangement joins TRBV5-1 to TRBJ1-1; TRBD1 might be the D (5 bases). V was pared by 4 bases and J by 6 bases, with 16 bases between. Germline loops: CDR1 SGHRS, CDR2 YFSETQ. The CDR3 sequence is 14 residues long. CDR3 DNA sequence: TGCGCCAGCAGCCCCCCTGGAGGGGCACCTGAAGCTTTCTTT. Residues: CASSPPGGAPEAFF.

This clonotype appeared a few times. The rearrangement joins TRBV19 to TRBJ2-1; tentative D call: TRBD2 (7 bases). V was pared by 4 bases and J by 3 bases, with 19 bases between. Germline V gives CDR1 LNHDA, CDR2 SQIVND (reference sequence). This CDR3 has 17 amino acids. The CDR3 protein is CASSSLAVGGGYNEQFF. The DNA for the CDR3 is TGTGCCAGTAGTAGCCTAGCAGTGGGAGGGGGCTACAATGAGCAGTTCTTC.

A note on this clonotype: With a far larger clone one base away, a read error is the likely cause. In DNA form, the CDR3 reads TGTGCCAGCACCATCAGGACTAGCGGGAGATACAATGAGCAGTACTTC. Its translation: CASTIRTSGRYNEQYF. The V and J genes are TRBV28 and TRBJ2-5; 13 bases fit TRBD2. With 7 bases clipped from V and 11 bases from J, the junction kept 16 bases outside the gene matches. CDR1 is MDHEN, CDR2 SYDVKM, per germline. CDR3 length: 16 amino acids.

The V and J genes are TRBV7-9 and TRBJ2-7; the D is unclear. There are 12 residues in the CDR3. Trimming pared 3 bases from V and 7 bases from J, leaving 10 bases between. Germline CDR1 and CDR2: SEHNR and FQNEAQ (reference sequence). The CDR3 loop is CASSFSGNEQYF. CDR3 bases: TGTGCCAGCAGCTTCTCTGGGAATGAGCAGTACTTC.

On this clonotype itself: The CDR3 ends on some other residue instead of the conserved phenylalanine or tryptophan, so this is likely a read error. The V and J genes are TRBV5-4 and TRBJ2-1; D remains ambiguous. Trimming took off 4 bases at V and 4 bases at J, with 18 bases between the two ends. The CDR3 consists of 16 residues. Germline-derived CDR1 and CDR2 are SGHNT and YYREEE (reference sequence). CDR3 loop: CASSPVANVQYNEQFL. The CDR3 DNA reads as TGTGCCAGCAGCCCCGTCGCTAACGTCCAATACAATGAGCAGTTCCTC.

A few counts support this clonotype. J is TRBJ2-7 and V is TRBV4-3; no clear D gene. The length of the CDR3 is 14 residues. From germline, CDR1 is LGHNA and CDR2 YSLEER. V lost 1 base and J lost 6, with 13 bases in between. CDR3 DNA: TGCGCCAGCAGCCAAGGCGAAGCTAGTTCCGAGCAGTACTTC. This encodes CASSQGEASSEQYF.